This T cell receptor beta chain was sequenced for a study of regulatory T cells in long-lasting Graves disease. General study findings and limits: The study found lower TCR diversity in persistent Graves' patients than in newly diagnosed ones.

Researchers made TCR beta libraries by using iRepertoire HTBI primers and running Arm-PCR on CDR3 regions. MiXCR was run by TCRdb on the multiplex PCR reads, yielding one entry per CDR3 protein. The data hold about 530,000 distinct CDR3 sequences, with about 16% observed a single time. Of note for this clonotype: Its target is not known.

Time point defined: newly diagnosed GD, antithyroid drugs for less than 3 months. The TCR library used RNA extracted from PBMCs. V gave up 4 bases and J gave up 0 bases; unmatched junction bases: 3. CDR3 length: 15 amino acids. Germline CDR1 and CDR2: ENHRY and SYGVKD. These data were also reused for a study on T cells in Graves' hyperthyroidism and ophthalmopathy. This second study notes: Among thyroid clonotypes expanded above 0.001, most also appeared in blood.

The chain combines TRBV10-3 with TRBJ1-1; 9 bases match TRBD1. Here the sequenced sample was peripheral blood mononuclear cells (PBMCs), taken at new diagnosis, from a patient treated with antithyroid drugs. The TCR originated in a woman aged 35 to 59 with Graves disease. In DNA, the CDR3 is TGTGCCATCAGTGTAACAGGGGGCCTGAACACTGAAGCTTTCTTT. It is translated as CAISVTGGLNTEAFF.